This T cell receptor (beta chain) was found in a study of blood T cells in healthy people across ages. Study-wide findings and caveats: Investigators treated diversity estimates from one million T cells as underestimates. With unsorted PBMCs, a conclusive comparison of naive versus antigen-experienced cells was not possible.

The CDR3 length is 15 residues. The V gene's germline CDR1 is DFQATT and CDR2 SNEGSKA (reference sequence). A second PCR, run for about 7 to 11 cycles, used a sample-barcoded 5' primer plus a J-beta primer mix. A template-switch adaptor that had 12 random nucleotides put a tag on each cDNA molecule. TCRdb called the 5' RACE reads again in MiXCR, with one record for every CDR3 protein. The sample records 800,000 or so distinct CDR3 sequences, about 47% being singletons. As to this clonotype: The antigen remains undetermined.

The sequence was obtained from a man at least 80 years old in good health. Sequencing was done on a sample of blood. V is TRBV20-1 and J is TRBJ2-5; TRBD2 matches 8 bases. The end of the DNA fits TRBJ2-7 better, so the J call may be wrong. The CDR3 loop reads CSAGGTRTSKVEQYF. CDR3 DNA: TGCAGTGCTGGGGGAACCAGGACTAGCAAGGTCGAGCAGTACTTC.